This T cell receptor (beta chain) is drawn from a study of blood T cell repertoires in COVID-19. Across the study: PBMCs, B-cell-depleted T cells, or T cells were the source of the cDNA or gDNA that made up the material.

Source study methods: The authors estimated nucleated cell counts from reference gene primer amplification. Some clones are missing from TCRdb's copy, which holds only in-frame ones; the method was immunoSEQ multiplex PCR. Clone size and the V and J calls come from that table; the DNA yielded D and trimming. The sample yields 99,000 or so clones, roughly 80% seen once. This CDR3 is 14 amino acids long. The ends lost 3 bases at V and 6 bases at J; junction bases unmatched: 3. Germline CDR1 reads MNHEY; CDR2 reads SMNVEV (reference sequence). The rearrangement joins TRBV27 to TRBJ2-2; 8 bases are shared with TRBD1. The receptor was isolated from a woman aged 70 to 79 with acute or convalescent COVID-19. The material sequenced was peripheral blood. The CDR3 region is CASSFGTGPGELFF. CDR3 coding DNA: TGTGCCAGCAGTTTCGGGACAGGCCCCGGGGAGCTGTTTTTT.